Included here is one TCR beta chain sequence, with context. Its antigen is undetermined. This sample was taken from a study of CXCR3-negative and CXCR3-positive naive CD8 T cells. Study-level results: Naive CXCR3-positive and CXCR3-negative cells shared TRBV-TRBJ usage; memory cells diverged. Each naive subset displayed comparably high diversity, whereas memory CD8+ cells displayed much lower diversity.

CDR3 length: 16 amino acids. Germline-derived CDR1 and CDR2 are MNHNY and SVGAGI (reference sequence). UMI labels and 5' RACE were used to prepare the TRB cDNA libraries. TCRdb reprocessed the 5' RACE reads, with one entry per CDR3 protein and no DNA. The listing contains 40,000 to 45,000 distinct CDR3 sequences. The V call is TRBV6-6, the J call TRBJ2-1; TCRdb calls TRBD2, which cannot be checked without DNA. Sequencing used memory CD8+ T cells from blood. The TCR was taken from a human donor in good health. Some clones in this sample may be carry-over from other donors' samples. This chain's CDR3 is CASSYIGERGHNEQFF.